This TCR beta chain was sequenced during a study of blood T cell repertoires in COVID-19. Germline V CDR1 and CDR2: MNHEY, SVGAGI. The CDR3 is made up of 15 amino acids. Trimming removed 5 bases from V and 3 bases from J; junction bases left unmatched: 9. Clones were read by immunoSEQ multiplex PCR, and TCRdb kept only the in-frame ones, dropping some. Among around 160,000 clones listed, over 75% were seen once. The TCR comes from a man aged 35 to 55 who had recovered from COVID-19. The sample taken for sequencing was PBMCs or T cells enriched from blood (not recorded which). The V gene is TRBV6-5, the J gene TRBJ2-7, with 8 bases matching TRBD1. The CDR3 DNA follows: TGTGCCAGCAGTACGGTCAGGGGGCCATACTACGAGCAGTACTTC. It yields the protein CASSTVRGPYYEQYF.